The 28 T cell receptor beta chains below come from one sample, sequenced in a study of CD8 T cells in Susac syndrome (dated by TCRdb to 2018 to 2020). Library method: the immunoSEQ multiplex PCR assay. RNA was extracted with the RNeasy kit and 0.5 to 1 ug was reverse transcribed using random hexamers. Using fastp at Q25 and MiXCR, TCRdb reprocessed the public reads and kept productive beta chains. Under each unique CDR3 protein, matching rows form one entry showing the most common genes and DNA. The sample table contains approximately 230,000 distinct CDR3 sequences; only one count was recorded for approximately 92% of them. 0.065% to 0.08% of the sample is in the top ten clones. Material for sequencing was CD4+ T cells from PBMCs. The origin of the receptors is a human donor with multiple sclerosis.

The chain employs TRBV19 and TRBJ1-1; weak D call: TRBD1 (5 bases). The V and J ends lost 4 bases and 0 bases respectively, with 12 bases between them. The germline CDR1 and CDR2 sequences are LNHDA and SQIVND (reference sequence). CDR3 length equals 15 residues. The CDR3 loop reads CASSTGRPMNTEAFF. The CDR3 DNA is TGTGCCAGTAGTACGGGACGGCCTATGAACACTGAAGCTTTCTTT.

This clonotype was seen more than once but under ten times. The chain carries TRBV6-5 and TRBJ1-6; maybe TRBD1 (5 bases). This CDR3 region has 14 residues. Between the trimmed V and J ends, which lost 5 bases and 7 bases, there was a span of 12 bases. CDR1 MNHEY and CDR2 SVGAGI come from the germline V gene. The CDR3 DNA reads TGTGCCAGCAGTAGGGACGGAATCAATTCACCCCTCCACTTT. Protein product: CASSRDGINSPLHF.

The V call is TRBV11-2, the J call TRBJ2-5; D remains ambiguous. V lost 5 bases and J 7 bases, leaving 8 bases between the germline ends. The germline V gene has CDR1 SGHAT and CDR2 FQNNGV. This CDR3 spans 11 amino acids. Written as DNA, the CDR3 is TGTGCCAGCAGCCTCTGGGGGACCCAGTACTTC. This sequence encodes CASSLWGTQYF.

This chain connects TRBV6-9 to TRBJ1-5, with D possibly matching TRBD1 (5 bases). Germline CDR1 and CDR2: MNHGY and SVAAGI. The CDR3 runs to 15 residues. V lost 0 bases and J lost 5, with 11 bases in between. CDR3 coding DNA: TGTGCCAGCAGTTATTCTGACAGCGTTTATCAGCCCCAGCATTTT. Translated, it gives CASSYSDSVYQPQHF.

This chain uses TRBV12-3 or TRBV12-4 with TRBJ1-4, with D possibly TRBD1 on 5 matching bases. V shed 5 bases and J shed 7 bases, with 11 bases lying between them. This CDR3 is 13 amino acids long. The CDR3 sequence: CASSRQGPEKLFF. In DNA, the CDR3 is TGTGCCAGCAGTCGGCAGGGACCTGAAAAACTGTTTTTT.

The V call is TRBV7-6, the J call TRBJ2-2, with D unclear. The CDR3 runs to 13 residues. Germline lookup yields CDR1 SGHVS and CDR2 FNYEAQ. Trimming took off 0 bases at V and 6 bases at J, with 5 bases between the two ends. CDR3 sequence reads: CASSLALAGELFF. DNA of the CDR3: TGTGCCAGCAGCTTAGCGCTTGCCGGGGAGCTGTTTTTT.

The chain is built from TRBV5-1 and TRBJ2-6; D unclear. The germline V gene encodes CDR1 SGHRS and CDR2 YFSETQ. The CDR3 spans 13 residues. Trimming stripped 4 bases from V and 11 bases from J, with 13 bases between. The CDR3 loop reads CASSPPLPDVLTF. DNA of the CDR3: TGCGCCAGCAGCCCCCCACTCCCCGACGTCCTGACTTTC.

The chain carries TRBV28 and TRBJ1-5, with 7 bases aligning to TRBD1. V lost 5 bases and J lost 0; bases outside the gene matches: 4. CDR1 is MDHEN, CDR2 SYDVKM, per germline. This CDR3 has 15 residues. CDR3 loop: CASSPQGDSNQPQHF. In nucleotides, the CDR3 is TGTGCCAGCAGTCCCCAGGGGGATAGCAATCAGCCCCAGCATTTT.

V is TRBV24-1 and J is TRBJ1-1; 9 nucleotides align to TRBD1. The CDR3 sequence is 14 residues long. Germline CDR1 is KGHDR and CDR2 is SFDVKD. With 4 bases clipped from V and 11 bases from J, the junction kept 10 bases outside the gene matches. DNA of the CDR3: TGTGCCACCAGTGACCCGACCCGGGACAGGGCGGCTTTCTTT. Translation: CATSDPTRDRAAFF.

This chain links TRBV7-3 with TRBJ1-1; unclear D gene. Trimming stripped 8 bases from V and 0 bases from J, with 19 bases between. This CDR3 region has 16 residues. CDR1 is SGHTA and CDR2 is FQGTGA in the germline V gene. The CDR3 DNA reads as TGTGCCAGCCACCTAAACCCGGCAGCGATGAACACTGAAGCTTTCTTT. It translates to CASHLNPAAMNTEAFF. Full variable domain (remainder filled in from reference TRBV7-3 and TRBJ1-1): GAGVSQTPSNKVTEKGKYVELRCDPISGHTALYWYRQSLGQGPEFLIYFQGTGAADDSGLPNDRFFAVRPEGSVSTLKIQRTERGDSAVYLCASHLNPAAMNTEAFFGQGTRLTVV.

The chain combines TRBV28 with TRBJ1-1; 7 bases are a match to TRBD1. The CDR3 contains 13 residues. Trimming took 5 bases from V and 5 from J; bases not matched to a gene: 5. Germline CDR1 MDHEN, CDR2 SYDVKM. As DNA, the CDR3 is TGTGCCAGCAGTGCTACAGGGGAAACTGAAGCTTTCTTT. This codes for CASSATGETEAFF.

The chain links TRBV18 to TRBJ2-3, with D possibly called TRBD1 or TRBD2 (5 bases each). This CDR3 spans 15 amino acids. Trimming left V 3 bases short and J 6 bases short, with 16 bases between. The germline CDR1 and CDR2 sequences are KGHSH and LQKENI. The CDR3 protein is CASSPSGTVVDTQYF. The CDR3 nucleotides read TGTGCCAGCTCACCCTCCGGGACGGTCGTGGATACGCAGTATTTT. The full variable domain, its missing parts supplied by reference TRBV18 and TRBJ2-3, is NAGVMQNPRHLVRRRGQEARLRCSPMKGHSHVYWYRQLPEEGLKFMVYLQKENIIDESGMPKERFSAEFPKEGPSILRIQQVVRGDSAAYFCASSPSGTVVDTQYFGPGTRLTVL.

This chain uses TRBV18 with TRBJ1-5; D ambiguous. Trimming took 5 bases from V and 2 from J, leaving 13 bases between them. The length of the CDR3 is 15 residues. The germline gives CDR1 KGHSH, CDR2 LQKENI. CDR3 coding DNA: TGTGCCAGCTCAAGGGAGCCGCGAGGCAATCAGCCCCAGCATTTT. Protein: CASSREPRGNQPQHF. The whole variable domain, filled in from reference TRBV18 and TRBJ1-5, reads NAGVMQNPRHLVRRRGQEARLRCSPMKGHSHVYWYRQLPEEGLKFMVYLQKENIIDESGMPKERFSAEFPKEGPSILRIQQVVRGDSAAYFCASSREPRGNQPQHFGDGTRLSIL.

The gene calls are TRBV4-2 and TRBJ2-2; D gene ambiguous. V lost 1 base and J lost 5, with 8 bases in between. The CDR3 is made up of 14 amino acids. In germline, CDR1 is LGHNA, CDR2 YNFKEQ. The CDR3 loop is CASSQGRATGELFF. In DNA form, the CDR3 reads TGTGCCAGCAGCCAAGGCCGAGCGACCGGGGAGCTGTTTTTT.

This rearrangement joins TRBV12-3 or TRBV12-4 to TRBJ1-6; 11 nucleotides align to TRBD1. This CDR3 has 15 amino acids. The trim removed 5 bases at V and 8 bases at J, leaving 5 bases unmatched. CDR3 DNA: TGTGCCAGCAGTCTCCCGGGACAGGGGGATTCACCCCTCCACTTT. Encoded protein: CASSLPGQGDSPLHF.

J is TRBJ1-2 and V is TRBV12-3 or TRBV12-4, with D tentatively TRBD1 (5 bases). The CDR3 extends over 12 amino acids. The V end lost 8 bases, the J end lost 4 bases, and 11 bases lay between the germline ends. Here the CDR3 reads CASLGLGYGYTF. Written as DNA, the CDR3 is TGTGCCAGCCTGGGACTTGGCTATGGCTACACCTTC.

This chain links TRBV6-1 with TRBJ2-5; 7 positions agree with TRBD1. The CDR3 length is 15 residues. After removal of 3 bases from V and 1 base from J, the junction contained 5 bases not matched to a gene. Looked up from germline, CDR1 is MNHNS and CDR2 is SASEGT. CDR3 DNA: TGTGCCAGCAGTGATCAACACAGGGGCCAAGAGACCCAGTACTTC. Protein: CASSDQHRGQETQYF.

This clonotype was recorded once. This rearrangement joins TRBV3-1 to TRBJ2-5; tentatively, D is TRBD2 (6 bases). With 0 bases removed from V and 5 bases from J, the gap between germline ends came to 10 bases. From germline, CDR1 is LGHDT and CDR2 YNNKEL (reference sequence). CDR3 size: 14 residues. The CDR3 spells CASSQDGRGETQYF. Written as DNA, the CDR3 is TGTGCCAGCAGCCAAGATGGACGGGGGGAGACCCAGTACTTC.

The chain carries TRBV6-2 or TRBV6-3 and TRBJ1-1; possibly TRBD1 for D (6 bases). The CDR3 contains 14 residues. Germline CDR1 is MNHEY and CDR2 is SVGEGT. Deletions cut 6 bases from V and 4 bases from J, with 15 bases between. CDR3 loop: CASSDWGASTEAFF. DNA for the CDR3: TGTGCCAGCAGCGACTGGGGGGCAAGCACTGAAGCTTTCTTT.

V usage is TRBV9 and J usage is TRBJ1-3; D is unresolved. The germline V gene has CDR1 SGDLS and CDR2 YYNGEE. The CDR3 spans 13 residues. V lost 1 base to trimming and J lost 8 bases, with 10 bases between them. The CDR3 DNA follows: TGTGCCAGCAGCGTAAGATATGGGGACACCATATATTTT. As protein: CASSVRYGDTIYF.

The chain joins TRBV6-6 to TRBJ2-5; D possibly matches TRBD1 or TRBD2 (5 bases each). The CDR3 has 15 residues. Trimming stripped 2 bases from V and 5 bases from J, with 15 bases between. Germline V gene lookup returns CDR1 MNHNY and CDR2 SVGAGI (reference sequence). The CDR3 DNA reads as TGTGCCAGCAGTTACCCGGGGACGATCAGTGAGACCCAGTACTTC. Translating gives CASSYPGTISETQYF.

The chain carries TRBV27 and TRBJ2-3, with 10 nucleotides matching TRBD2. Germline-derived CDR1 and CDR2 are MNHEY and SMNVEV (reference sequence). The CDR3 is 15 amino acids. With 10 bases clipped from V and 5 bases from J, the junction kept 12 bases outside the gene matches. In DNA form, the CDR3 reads TGTGCCAACTTCCCCGGACTAGCGGCTCTAGATACGCAGTATTTT. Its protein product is CANFPGLAALDTQYF.

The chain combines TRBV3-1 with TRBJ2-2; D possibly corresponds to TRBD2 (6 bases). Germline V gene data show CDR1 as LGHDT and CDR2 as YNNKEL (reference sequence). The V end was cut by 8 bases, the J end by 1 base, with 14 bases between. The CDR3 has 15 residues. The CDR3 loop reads CASRHSGGNTGELFF. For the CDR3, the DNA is TGTGCCAGCCGTCATAGCGGAGGGAACACCGGGGAGCTGTTTTTT.

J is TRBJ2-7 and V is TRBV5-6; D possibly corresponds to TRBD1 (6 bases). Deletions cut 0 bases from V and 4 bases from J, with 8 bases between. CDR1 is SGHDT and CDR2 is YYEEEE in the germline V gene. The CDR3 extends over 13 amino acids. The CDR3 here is CASSLARGYEQYV. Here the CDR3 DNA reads TGTGCCAGCAGCTTGGCCAGGGGTTACGAGCAGTACGTC.

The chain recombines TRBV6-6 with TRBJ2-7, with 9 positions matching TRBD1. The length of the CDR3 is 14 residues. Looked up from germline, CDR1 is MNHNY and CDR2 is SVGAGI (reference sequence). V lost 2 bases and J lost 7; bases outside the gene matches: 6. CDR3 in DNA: TGTGCCAGCAGTTACAGGGACAGGGCTGGGGAGCAGTACTTC. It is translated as CASSYRDRAGEQYF.

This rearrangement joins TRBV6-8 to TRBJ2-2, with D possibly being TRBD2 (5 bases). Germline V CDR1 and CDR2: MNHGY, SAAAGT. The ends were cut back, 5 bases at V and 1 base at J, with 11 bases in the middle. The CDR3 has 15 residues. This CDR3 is CASSTGIGNTGELFF. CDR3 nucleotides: TGTGCCAGCAGTACCGGGATAGGGAACACCGGGGAGCTGTTTTTT.

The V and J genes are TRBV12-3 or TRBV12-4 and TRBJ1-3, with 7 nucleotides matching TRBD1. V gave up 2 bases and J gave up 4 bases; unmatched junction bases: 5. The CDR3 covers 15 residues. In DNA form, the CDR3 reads TGTGCCAGCAGTTTAACAGGGGAATCCGGAAACACCATATATTTT. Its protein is CASSLTGESGNTIYF.

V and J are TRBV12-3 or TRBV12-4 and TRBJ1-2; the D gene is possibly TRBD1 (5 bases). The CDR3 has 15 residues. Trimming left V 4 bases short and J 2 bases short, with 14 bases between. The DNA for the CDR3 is TGTGCCAGCAGTTCCCAGGGATCGGAGAACTATGGCTACACCTTC. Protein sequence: CASSSQGSENYGYTF.